The rows below give T cell receptor beta chains drawn from one sample of a study of glioma-infiltrating T cells after dendritic cell vaccination. Produced via immunoSEQ multiplex PCR; TCRdb's table is partial and in-frame only. The sample carries about 82,000 clones, approximately 90% recorded once. The input for sequencing was blood, taken before dendritic cell vaccination. All receptors derive from a human donor with glioblastoma. CDR3s include the opening cysteine and the closing phenylalanine or tryptophan. Each record gives: D gene, J gene, V gene, clone size, CDR3 protein, CDR3 DNA. The D gene is left open where the match is weak. Clone size, where shown, is once, few, many, or a class for clones that have expanded.

NA TRBJ1-5 TRBV30 NA CAWSPGEGVQPQHF TGTGCCTGGAGCCCGGGGGAAGGGGTTCAGCCCCAGCATTTT
TRBD1 TRBJ1-1 TRBV6-6 NA CASNKGTAAMNTEAFF TGTGCCAGCAATAAAGGGACAGCAGCTATGAACACTGAAGCTTTCTTT
NA TRBJ2-2 TRBV14 NA CASSRGGNTGELFF TGTGCCAGCAGTAGGGGGGGAAACACCGGGGAGCTGTTTTTT
TRBD2 TRBJ2-5 TRBV11-3 NA CASSPSGRGTQETQYF TGTGCCAGCAGCCCTAGCGGGAGGGGGACCCAAGAGACCCAGTACTTC
TRBD1 TRBJ1-5 TRBV27 NA CASSLTRGAQPQHF TGTGCCAGCAGTTTGACCAGGGGGGCTCAGCCCCAGCATTTT
NA TRBJ1-4 TRBV5-1 NA CASRPRGGATNEKLFF TGCGCCAGCAGACCCCGGGGGGGAGCAACTAATGAAAAACTGTTTTTT
TRBD2 TRBJ2-7 TRBV5-1 NA CASSSGLAGPYEQYF TGCGCCAGCAGCTCCGGACTAGCGGGGCCCTACGAGCAGTACTTC
NA TRBJ1-5 TRBV7-6 few CASSLGPSNQPQHF TGTGCCAGCAGCTTAGGGCCGAGCAATCAGCCCCAGCATTTT
NA TRBJ1-1 TRBV19 NA CASRNYRAGNTEAFF TGTGCCAGTAGGAACTACAGGGCCGGGAACACTGAAGCTTTCTTT
NA TRBJ1-3 TRBV9 NA CASSSLQGSGNTIYF TGTGCCAGCAGCTCCCTCCAGGGATCGGGAAACACCATATATTTT
TRBD2 TRBJ2-1 TRBV11-3 NA CASSPGLAGPNEQFF TGTGCCAGCAGCCCAGGACTAGCGGGCCCCAATGAGCAGTTCTTC
NA TRBJ2-7 TRBV7-9 NA CASSLGTGVYEQYF TGTGCCAGCAGCTTAGGCACAGGTGTTTACGAGCAGTACTTC
TRBD1 TRBJ1-2 TRBV6-5 NA CASRGGQGATKGYTF TGTGCCAGCAGAGGCGGACAGGGGGCGACGAAAGGCTACACCTTC
NA TRBJ2-7 TRBV7-7 NA CASSTGAGGSYEQYF TGTGCTAGCAGTACGGGGGCAGGGGGTTCCTACGAGCAGTACTTC
TRBD2 TRBJ2-7 TRBV11-3 few CASSFLAGGRYEQYF TGTGCCAGCAGCTTCCTAGCGGGAGGGCGGTACGAGCAGTACTTC
TRBD2 TRBJ2-1 TRBV10-1 once CASSESGLAGLNEQFF TGCGCCAGCAGTGAGTCGGGACTAGCGGGACTTAATGAGCAGTTCTTC
NA TRBJ1-4 TRBV2 NA CASTGLMEKLFF TGTGCCAGCACGGGGTTAATGGAAAAACTGTTTTTT
NA TRBJ1-1 TRBV5-8 NA CASSSRGNTEAFF TGTGCCAGCAGCTCCAGGGGAAACACTGAAGCTTTCTTT
NA TRBJ1-5 TRBV6-1 NA CASSEEGGGGNQPQHF TGTGCCAGCAGTGAAGAGGGGGGGGGAGGCAATCAGCCCCAGCATTTT
NA TRBJ2-1 TRBV2 NA CASSERGGGRGLEQFF TGTGCCAGCAGTGAAAGGGGCGGGGGCAGGGGGCTTGAGCAGTTCTTC
NA TRBJ2-7 TRBV5-1 once CASSSQGMNYEQYF TGCGCCAGCAGCTCCCAGGGGATGAACTACGAGCAGTACTTC
NA TRBJ2-7 TRBV15 NA CATSRGRLYEQYF TGTGCCACCAGCCGGGGTCGACTCTACGAGCAGTACTTC
NA TRBJ2-3 TRBV10-3 NA CAISESAGSTDTQYF TGTGCCATCAGTGAGTCTGCGGGGTCCACAGATACGCAGTATTTT
TRBD1 TRBJ1-5 TRBV5-3 NA CARSFIWDRGRNQPQHF TGTGCCAGAAGCTTTATTTGGGACAGGGGTCGCAATCAGCCCCAGCATTTT
TRBD2 TRBJ2-5 TRBV6-1 NA CASTGTSGKETQYF TGTGCCAGCACCGGGACTAGCGGAAAAGAGACCCAGTACTTC
NA TRBJ1-5 TRBV2 NA CASSEPLSNQPQHF TGTGCCAGCAGTGAACCCCTCAGCAATCAGCCCCAGCATTTT
NA TRBJ2-6 TRBV7-9 NA CASSLWGPGANVLTF TGTGCCAGCAGCTTATGGGGGCCTGGGGCCAACGTCCTGACTTTC
NA TRBJ2-7 TRBV15 NA CATSRVRTAYEQYF TGTGCCACCAGCAGAGTCCGGACAGCATACGAGCAGTACTTC
NA TRBJ1-1 TRBV19 few CASSSHTGITEAFF TGTGCCAGTAGTAGCCATACAGGTATTACTGAAGCTTTCTTT